The 25 T cell receptor beta chains in this list originate from one sample, sequenced in a study of shared clonotypes between healthy human individuals (dated by TCRdb to the early 2020s). Libraries came from the immunoSEQ multiplex PCR assay. TCRdb re-hosts the immuneACCESS table, in-frame sequences only. Its copies lack some clones; in the studies checked, an unresolved V gene accounts for under half of them, and the cause for the rest is not known. The sample table contains more than 1 million clones; only one count was recorded for about 80% of them. The ten largest clones represent about 0.52% of the sample. Sample: memory CD4+ T cells from PBMCs. This specimen's cell subset or site label, interpreted: CD45RA-negative fraction. These receptors originate from a man aged 18 to 35 in good health. Some clones in this sample may be carry-over from other donors' samples.

The genes are TRBV4-3 and TRBJ2-5; D unresolved. V lost 0 bases, J lost 4 bases, and 9 bases lay in between. This CDR3 region has 14 residues. Per germline, CDR1 LGHNA and CDR2 YSLEER. The CDR3 protein is CASSQDMGPETQYF. The DNA for the CDR3 is TGCGCCAGCAGCCAAGATATGGGCCCAGAGACCCAGTACTTC.

V gene TRBV5-5 combines with J gene TRBJ1-2; unclear D gene. The CDR3 sequence is 14 residues long. V gave up 0 bases and J gave up 6 bases, with 12 bases separating them. Looked up from germline, CDR1 is SGHKS and CDR2 is YYEKEE (reference sequence). The CDR3 spells CASSLADRENGYTF. The CDR3 region has the DNA TGTGCCAGCAGCTTGGCCGATCGCGAAAATGGCTACACCTTC.

J is TRBJ2-1 and V is TRBV30; 7 positions agree with TRBD2. CDR1 is GTSNPN, CDR2 SVGIG, per germline (reference sequence). CDR3 length: 17 residues. With V trimmed by 0 bases and J by 5 bases, 13 bases remained unmatched. Here the CDR3 reads CAWSVGQGRGTHNEQFF. The CDR3 DNA reads as TGTGCCTGGAGTGTAGGGCAAGGGAGGGGTACCCACAATGAGCAGTTCTTC. The whole variable domain, remainder taken from reference TRBV30 and TRBJ2-1, is SQTIHQWPATLVQPVGSPLSLECTVEGTSNPNLYWYRQAAGRGLQLLFYSVGIGQISSEVPQNLSASRPQDRQFILSSKKLLLSDSGFYLCAWSVGQGRGTHNEQFFGPGTRLTVL.

This chain uses TRBV14 with TRBJ2-7, with a possible D match to TRBD2 (6 bases). The CDR3 is 13 amino acids. V was cut by 3 bases and J by 9 bases, with 15 bases left in between. Germline-derived CDR1 and CDR2 are SGHDN and FVKESK. CDR3 sequence (DNA): TGTGCCAGCAGCCATGTTCGACTCGGGGGGCAGTACTTC. Its protein is CASSHVRLGGQYF. The whole variable domain, filled in from reference TRBV14 and TRBJ2-7, reads EAGVTQFPSHSVIEKGQTVTLRCDPISGHDNLYWYRRVMGKEIKFLLHFVKESKQDESGMPNNRFLAERTGGTYSTLKVQPAELEDSGVYFCASSHVRLGGQYFGPGTRLTVT.

CDR3 residues: CASSQAGTSGQETQYF. CDR3 in DNA: TGCGCCAGCAGCCAAGCGGGGACTAGCGGCCAAGAGACCCAGTACTTC. J is TRBJ2-5 and V is TRBV4-1; 11 nucleotides match TRBD2. J lost 1 base, V lost 1 base, and 2 bases had no gene match. The CDR3 consists of 16 residues. Per germline, CDR1 MGHRA and CDR2 YSYEKL.

The V gene is TRBV5-4, the J gene TRBJ1-5, with 9 positions matching TRBD1. The V gene's germline CDR1 is SGHNT and CDR2 YYREEE (reference sequence). The CDR3 extends over 14 amino acids. With 3 bases clipped from V and 7 bases from J, the junction kept 5 bases outside the gene matches. The CDR3 sequence: CASSSGGTGQPQHF. CDR3 coding DNA: TGTGCCAGCAGCTCAGGCGGGACAGGGCAGCCCCAGCATTTT.

With regard to this clone: Other DNA sequences in this sample translate to the same CDR3. This chain uses TRBV5-1 with TRBJ2-5, with D perhaps TRBD2 (6 bases). V lost 3 bases and J 3 bases, leaving 12 bases between the germline ends. This CDR3 is built from 14 residues. The germline V gene encodes CDR1 SGHRS and CDR2 YFSETQ. The DNA of the CDR3 is TGCGCCAGCAGCTCGAATAGCGGTAAAGAGACCCAGTACTTC. Protein: CASSSNSGKETQYF.

The V gene is TRBV5-1, the J gene TRBJ1-5; 8 nucleotides line up with TRBD1. CDR1 and CDR2 from the germline V gene are SGHRS and YFSETQ. The CDR3 loop spans 14 amino acids. V trimming: 4 bases; J trimming: 6 bases; junction bases outside the gene matches: 6. This CDR3 is CASSPDRGGQPQHF. The CDR3 region has the DNA TGCGCCAGCAGCCCAGACAGGGGTGGTCAGCCCCAGCATTTT.

The chain recombines TRBV5-1 with TRBJ1-1; possible D gene TRBD1, 5 bases. V dropped 3 bases and J dropped 3 bases, with 12 bases sitting between them. The CDR3 covers 14 residues. CDR1 and CDR2 (germline): SGHRS, YFSETQ. The CDR3 DNA sequence: TGCGCCAGCAGCTCCCAGGGTATTGACACTGAAGCTTTCTTT. Translation gives CASSSQGIDTEAFF. The whole variable domain, filled in from reference TRBV5-1 and TRBJ1-1, reads KAGVTQTPRYLIKTRGQQVTLSCSPISGHRSVSWYQQTPGQGLQFLFEYFSETQRNKGNFPGRFSGRQFSNSRSEMNVSTLELGDSALYLCASSSQGIDTEAFFGQGTRLTVV.

V is TRBV4-1 and J is TRBJ1-3; D uncertain. There are 16 residues in the CDR3. With 2 bases removed from V and 2 bases from J, the gap between germline ends came to 13 bases. Germline CDR1 MGHRA, CDR2 YSYEKL. The CDR3 here is CASSQSKANTGNTIYF. The CDR3, as DNA: TGCGCCAGCAGCCAATCGAAGGCTAATACTGGAAACACCATATATTTT.

This chain links TRBV18 with TRBJ2-1, with D perhaps TRBD1 (5 bases). V lost 3 bases to trimming and J lost 8 bases, with 17 bases between them. Germline lookup yields CDR1 KGHSH and CDR2 LQKENI. This CDR3 region has 15 residues. The CDR3 protein is CASSPTTGAIHEQFF. The CDR3 DNA reads TGTGCCAGCTCACCCACGACTGGGGCGATCCATGAGCAGTTCTTC.

This chain links TRBV18 with TRBJ1-1; 9 bases line up with TRBD1. Germline V lookup: CDR1 KGHSH, CDR2 LQKENI. This CDR3 contains 14 residues. Losses at the gene ends were 4 bases for V and 4 bases for J; bases not matched to a gene: 4. The CDR3 reads CASSQGQGITEAFF. Here the CDR3 DNA reads TGTGCCAGCTCACAGGGACAGGGCATCACTGAAGCTTTCTTT.

This clone appeared a few times. V usage is TRBV13 and J usage is TRBJ2-7, with D perhaps assigned TRBD1 or TRBD2 (5 bases each). Trimming removed 4 bases at V and 0 bases at J, with 10 bases between. CDR3 length equals 14 residues. Germline assignment: CDR1 PRHDT and CDR2 FYEKMQ (reference sequence). In DNA, the CDR3 is TGTGCCAGCAGCTCTATTGGGGGCTCCTACGAGCAGTACTTC. As protein: CASSSIGGSYEQYF.

In the case of this clone: Other DNA sequences in the same sample also yield this CDR3. This chain links TRBV28 with TRBJ1-2, with D maybe TRBD1 (6 bases). The CDR3 contains 13 residues. CDR1 MDHEN and CDR2 SYDVKM come from the germline V gene. Trimming stripped 3 bases from V and 2 bases from J, with 7 bases between. CDR3 region: CASSLRGNYGYTF. The CDR3 DNA follows: TGTGCCAGCAGTTTGAGGGGGAACTATGGCTACACCTTC.

The chain employs TRBV7-2 and TRBJ2-7; 8 positions agree with TRBD1. V dropped 4 bases and J dropped 8; count of bases not matched to a gene: 10. The CDR3 has 14 residues. Germline CDR1 is SGHTA and CDR2 is FQGNSA. CDR3: CASSSPRTGTKQYF. Here the CDR3 DNA reads TGTGCCAGCAGCTCACCGCGGACAGGGACAAAGCAGTACTTC.

This clone is a singleton in its sample. The chain uses TRBV27 and TRBJ2-3, with 10 bases lining up with TRBD2. V gave up 2 bases and J gave up 3 bases; unmatched junction bases: 2. Germline assignment: CDR1 MNHEY and CDR2 SMNVEV (reference sequence). The CDR3 has 15 residues. For the CDR3, the DNA is TGTGCCAGCAGTTTACGTAGCGGGAGGACAGATACGCAGTATTTT. It yields the protein CASSLRSGRTDTQYF.

V usage is TRBV4-1 and J usage is TRBJ2-1; D not resolved. Germline values: CDR1 MGHRA, CDR2 YSYEKL. The CDR3 covers 16 residues. Deletions cut 1 base from V and 8 bases from J, with 18 bases between. CDR3 sequence (DNA): TGCGCCAGCAGCCAAGCATCGTTGGTAGTTTACGATGAGCAGTTCTTC. Its translation is CASSQASLVVYDEQFF.

This rearrangement joins TRBV30 to TRBJ1-1; TRBD1 matches at 10 bases. V trimming: 5 bases; J trimming: 2 bases; junction bases outside the gene matches: 5. This CDR3 is 14 amino acids long. Germline CDR1 reads GTSNPN; CDR2 reads SVGIG (reference sequence). CDR3 amino acids: CAWGRQGANTEAFF. The DNA of the CDR3 is TGTGCCTGGGGCCGACAGGGGGCAAACACTGAAGCTTTCTTT.

The J gene is TRBJ1-5, the V gene TRBV5-8, with 7 bases matching TRBD1. The germline CDR1 and CDR2 sequences are SGHTS and YDEGEE. J lost 7 bases, V lost 5 bases, and 15 bases had no gene match. The CDR3 loop spans 16 amino acids. The CDR3 loop reads CASRFSTGPRGQPQHF. The DNA for the CDR3 is TGTGCCAGCAGATTTTCGACAGGGCCCCGGGGGCAGCCCCAGCATTTT.

V and J are TRBV9 and TRBJ2-1, with TRBD2 matching 8 bases. The CDR3 length is 15 residues. J gave up 7 bases and V 0 bases, and 6 bases lay outside the gene matches. The V gene's germline CDR1 is SGDLS and CDR2 YYNGEE. CDR3 protein: CASSVAGGPWNEQFF. As DNA, the CDR3 is TGTGCCAGCAGCGTAGCGGGAGGGCCTTGGAATGAGCAGTTCTTC.

The CDR3 spells CASSWRGGNRRNIQYF. CDR3 DNA sequence: TGTGCCAGCAGCTGGAGGGGGGGAAACAGGCGAAACATTCAGTACTTC. The J gene is TRBJ2-4, the V gene TRBV5-4; D might be TRBD2 (7 bases). The CDR3 is made up of 16 amino acids. V was shortened by 3 bases and J by 6 bases, with 19 bases between the two germline ends. Germline V gives CDR1 SGHNT, CDR2 YYREEE (reference sequence).

J is TRBJ2-7 and V is TRBV19; 9 bases match TRBD2. The trim removed 6 bases at V and 4 bases at J, leaving 10 bases unmatched. Germline CDR1 is LNHDA and CDR2 is SQIVND (reference sequence). There are 15 residues in the CDR3. CDR3 bases: TGTGCCAGTAGGACGACCGGGACTAGCAAGTACGAGCAGTACTTC. It specifies CASRTTGTSKYEQYF.

There are many counts of this clone. V usage is TRBV5-5 and J usage is TRBJ2-7, with 7 bases aligning to TRBD1. CDR3 length: 15 amino acids. Trimming took 0 bases from V and 1 from J; bases not matched to a gene: 4. Looked up from germline, CDR1 is SGHKS and CDR2 is YYEKEE (reference sequence). CDR3 amino acids: CASSLGRGRSYEQYF. CDR3 nucleotides: TGTGCCAGCAGCTTGGGCAGGGGGAGATCCTACGAGCAGTACTTC.

The sample holds one count of this clone. This chain joins TRBV9 and TRBJ1-4; D is undetermined. V shed 2 bases and J shed 5 bases, with 13 bases lying between them. CDR1 SGDLS and CDR2 YYNGEE come from the germline V gene. This CDR3 has 15 amino acids. CDR3 loop: CASSVRPNLNEKLFF. The CDR3 coding sequence is TGTGCCAGCAGCGTCCGACCGAATCTGAATGAAAAACTGTTTTTT.

This rearrangement joins TRBV28 to TRBJ1-5; the D is unclear. The germline gives CDR1 MDHEN, CDR2 SYDVKM. The CDR3 length is 12 residues. Trimming stripped 11 bases from V and 5 bases from J, with 13 bases between. CDR3 nucleotides: TGTGCCGCCGGCGGGTCCCATCAGCCCCAGCATTTT. Translating it yields CAAGGSHQPQHF.